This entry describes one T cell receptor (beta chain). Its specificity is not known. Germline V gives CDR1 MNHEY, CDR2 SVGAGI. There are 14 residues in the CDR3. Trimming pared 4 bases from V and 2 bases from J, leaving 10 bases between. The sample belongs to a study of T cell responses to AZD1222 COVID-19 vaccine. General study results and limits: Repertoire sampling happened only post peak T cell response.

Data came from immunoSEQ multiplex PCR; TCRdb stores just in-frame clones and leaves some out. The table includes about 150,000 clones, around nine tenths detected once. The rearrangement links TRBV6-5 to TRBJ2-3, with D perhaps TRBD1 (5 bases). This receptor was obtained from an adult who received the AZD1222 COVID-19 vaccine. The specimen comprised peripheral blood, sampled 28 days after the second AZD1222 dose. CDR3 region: CASSSDISTDTQYF. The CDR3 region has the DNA TGTGCCAGCAGTTCGGACATTTCCACAGATACGCAGTATTTT.